A few counts support the clone carrying this T cell receptor (beta chain). Its antigen is still unknown. This entry comes from a study of identical twins. Points from the study as a whole: The models gave estimates that fell short of the out-of-frame TCR alpha sharing seen in monozygotic twins. Out-of-frame alpha sequences shared by twins were enriched for low generation probability.

TCRdb re-analysed the 5' RACE reads in MiXCR, keeping a single row per CDR3 protein. Of some 690,000 distinct CDR3 sequences detected, roughly 20% appear once; the ten largest clones hold roughly 4%. This CDR3 is 15 amino acids long. From germline, CDR1 is MNHEY and CDR2 SVGEGT. V was clipped by 4 bases and J by 6 bases; unmatched bases: 8. The same sample was also studied in work on T cells expressing NK-cell markers. That study adds: Cells sorted as CD3+CD56+NKG2C+, CD3+CD56+NKG2C- and CD3+CD56-NKG2C+ T cells supplied the TCR beta repertoires. Only alpha-beta TCR T cells were sorted in several experiments, using an anti-gamma-delta TCR antibody.

This chain connects TRBV6-2 or TRBV6-3 to TRBJ2-3; 9 bases map to TRBD2. The sequenced material came from PBMCs. The receptor was isolated from a woman aged 18-29 years in good health. The CDR3 nucleotides are TGTGCCAGCAGTTTTCGGCGGGAGGGCCGGGATACGCAGTATTTT. Translation gives CASSFRREGRDTQYF.